This TCR beta chain was captured in a study of blood T cell repertoires in COVID-19 (dated by TCRdb to 2018 to 2020). Regarding the study in general: Samples covering the acute and convalescent phases of COVID-19 were provided by collaborators in the United States, Italy and Spain. The material from the prospective study consisted of cDNA or gDNA derived from T cells, B-cell-depleted T cells, or PBMCs. Subjects who had been exposed to COVID-19, were actively infected with it, or had recovered from it provided the deeply sampled blood TCRbeta repertoires that made up the dataset. The repertoires were made available in a free public database intended to serve as a resource for research on the immune response to SARS-CoV-2. Samples were obtained from the ongoing ImmuneRACE study (first 160 participants) and from 950 to 1,500 subjects provided by 6 global collaborators. The sample metadata nearly always contained a de-identified subject ID, COVID-19 status, age in years and sex. Where available, HLA class I and class II types were taken from metadata supplied by the sample provider and were not determined by assay-based typing. What the research found in general, with its limitations: The amount of clinical and demographic metadata varied by source and participant and was provided uncurated.

As to this clone: Its antigen has not been determined. Base quality data are lacking; no much larger clone is found one base away.

The germline V gene sets CDR1 to SNHLY and CDR2 to FYNNEI. V loses 6 bases at its end and J loses 4 bases; junction bases beyond the gene matches: 10. The CDR3 goes from the cysteine to the phenylalanine over 15 residues. Only the CDR3 region is kept as DNA, spanning 45 bases read in frame from base 1. One collaborating source in Seattle enrolled patients during active infection and followed them longitudinally through the course of disease. Each collaborating institution followed its own protocols to collect whole blood in K2EDTA tubes. For TCRbeta analysis, collaborators shipped samples in one of three forms: frozen whole blood, isolated PBMCs, or DNA extracted from either of those sample types. TCRbeta CDR3 regions were amplified from genomic DNA by means of the immunoSEQ Assay, a bias-controlled multiplex PCR. From the authors' description of their analysis: The number of nucleated cells in each sample was estimated from the amplification of reference gene primers within the assay. To quantify the absolute abundance of each unique TCRbeta CDR3 rearrangement, sequence reads were collapsed and filtered. For each sample, productive Simpson clonality was calculated by taking the square root of Simpson's diversity index across productive rearrangements. Sourced from immuneACCESS, this table was stored by TCRdb with only in-frame sequences that have V and J called. A share of the clones is absent; for the studies checked, an unresolved V gene accounts for under half, and the remainder has no known explanation. D and trimming were read from the DNA, whereas the V and J calls and clone size are those reported in that table. In this sample the table shows 350,000 to 450,000 clones, about 88% of which occur a single time. Together, the top ten hold about 1.4% of the sample.

Input material: peripheral blood. The TCR sequence derives from a middle-aged woman with COVID-19, enrolled during active disease. The V and J genes are TRBV2 and TRBJ2-7, and 9 junction bases match TRBD1. For the CDR3, the sequence is CASSGSGTGRYEQYF. The bases are TGTGCCAGCAGCGGCTCCGGGACAGGGAGGTACGAGCAGTACTTC.